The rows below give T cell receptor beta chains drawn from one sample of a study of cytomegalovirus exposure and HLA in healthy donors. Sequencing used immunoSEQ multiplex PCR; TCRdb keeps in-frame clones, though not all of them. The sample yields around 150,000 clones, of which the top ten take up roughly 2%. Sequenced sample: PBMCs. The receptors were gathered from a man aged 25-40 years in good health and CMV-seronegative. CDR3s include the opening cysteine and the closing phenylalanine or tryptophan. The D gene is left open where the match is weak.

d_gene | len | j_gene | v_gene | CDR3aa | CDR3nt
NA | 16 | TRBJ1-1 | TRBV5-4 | CASSPTTGGPNTEAFF | TGTGCCAGCAGCCCAACAACCGGGGGACCCAACACTGAAGCTTTCTTT
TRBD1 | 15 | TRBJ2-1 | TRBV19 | CASSIRDRASNEQFF | TGTGCCAGTAGTATCCGGGACAGGGCGAGCAATGAGCAGTTCTTC
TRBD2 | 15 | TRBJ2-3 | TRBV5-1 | CASSTSGRAGDTQYF | TGCGCCAGCAGCACTAGCGGGAGGGCCGGAGATACGCAGTATTTT
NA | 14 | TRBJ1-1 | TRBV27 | CASSLGLLNTEAFF | TGTGCCAGCAGTTTAGGACTCCTGAACACTGAAGCTTTCTTT
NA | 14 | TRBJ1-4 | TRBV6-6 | CASRIGASGEKLFF | TGTGCCAGCAGAATAGGGGCAAGTGGTGAAAAACTGTTTTTT
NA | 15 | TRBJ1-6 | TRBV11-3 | CASSVQGTYNSPLHF | TGTGCCAGCAGCGTACAGGGTACCTATAATTCACCCCTCCACTTT
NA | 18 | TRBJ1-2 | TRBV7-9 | CASSSRPTGRSINYGYTF | TGTGCCAGCAGCTCTCGGCCTACAGGGCGCTCAATTAACTATGGCTACACCTTC
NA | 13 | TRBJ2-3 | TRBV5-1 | CASRDKTTDTQYF | TGCGCCAGCAGGGACAAAACAACAGATACGCAGTATTTT
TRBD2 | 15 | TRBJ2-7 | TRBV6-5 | CASSSWREEGYKQYF | TGTGCCAGCAGTTCCTGGCGGGAGGAGGGCTACAAGCAGTACTTC
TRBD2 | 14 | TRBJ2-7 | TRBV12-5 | CASGFGLAGYEQYF | TGTGCTAGTGGTTTCGGACTAGCGGGCTACGAGCAGTACTTC
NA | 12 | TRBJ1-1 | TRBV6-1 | CASSETVSGAFF | TGTGCCAGCAGTGAAACGGTCAGCGGAGCTTTCTTT
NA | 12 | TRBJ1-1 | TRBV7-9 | CASSPRNTEAFF | TGTGCCAGCAGCCCCCGGAACACTGAAGCTTTCTTT
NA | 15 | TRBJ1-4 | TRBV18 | CASSAPGLGNEKLFF | TGTGCCAGCTCAGCACCGGGACTGGGAAATGAAAAACTGTTTTTT
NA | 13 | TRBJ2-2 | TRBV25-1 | CASSQPGAGELFF | TGTGCCAGCAGTCAGCCAGGGGCCGGGGAGCTGTTTTTT
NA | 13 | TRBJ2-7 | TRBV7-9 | CASSLGKGVEQYF | TGTGCCAGCAGCTTAGGAAAGGGGGTCGAGCAGTACTTC
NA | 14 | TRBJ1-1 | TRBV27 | CASTRSDLNTEAFF | TGTGCCAGCACCAGGTCTGATCTGAACACTGAAGCTTTCTTT
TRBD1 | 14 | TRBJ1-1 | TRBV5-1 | CASSGTGGGTEAFF | TGCGCCAGCAGCGGAACAGGGGGCGGCACTGAAGCTTTCTTT
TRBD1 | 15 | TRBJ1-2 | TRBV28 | CASSLAGTASYGYTF | TGTGCCAGCAGTTTAGCCGGGACAGCCAGCTATGGCTACACCTTC
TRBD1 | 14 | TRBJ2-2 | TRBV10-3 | CAITGQGSTGELFF | TGTGCCATCACAGGACAGGGCAGCACCGGGGAGCTGTTTTTT
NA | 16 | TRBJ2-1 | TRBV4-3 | CASSQDPTGTYNEQFF | TGCGCCAGCAGCCAAGATCCCACGGGTACCTACAATGAGCAGTTCTTC
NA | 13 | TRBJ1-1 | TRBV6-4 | CASSRTGNTEAFF | TGTGCCAGCAGTCGAACCGGGAACACTGAAGCTTTCTTT
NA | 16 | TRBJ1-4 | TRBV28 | CASSFHSGTTNEKLFF | TGTGCCAGCAGTTTTCACTCAGGGACAACTAATGAAAAACTGTTTTTT
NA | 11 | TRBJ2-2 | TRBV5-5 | CASIQAGELFF | TGTGCCAGCATCCAGGCAGGGGAGCTGTTTTTT
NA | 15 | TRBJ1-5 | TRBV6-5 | CASSYDWGRGQPQHF | TGTGCCAGCAGTTACGACTGGGGGCGCGGCCAGCCCCAGCATTTT
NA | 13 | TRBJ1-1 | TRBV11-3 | CASSFRSYPEAFF | TGTGCCAGCAGCTTTAGGAGTTACCCTGAAGCTTTCTTT
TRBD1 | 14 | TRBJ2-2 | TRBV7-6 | CASSGQGDTGELFF | TGTGCCAGCAGCGGACAGGGGGACACCGGGGAGCTGTTTTTT
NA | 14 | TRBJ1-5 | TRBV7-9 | CASSQSGVNQPQHF | TGTGCCAGCAGCCAATCAGGGGTAAATCAGCCCCAGCATTTT
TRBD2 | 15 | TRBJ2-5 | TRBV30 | CAWSVGAGDVQTQYF | TGTGCCTGGAGTGTCGGGGCGGGAGACGTACAGACCCAGTACTTC
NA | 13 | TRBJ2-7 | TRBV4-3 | CASSQEAGDEQYF | TGCGCCAGCAGCCAAGAGGCAGGGGACGAGCAGTACTTC
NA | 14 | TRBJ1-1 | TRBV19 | CASSPQGMNTEAFF | TGTGCCAGTAGCCCACAGGGCATGAACACTGAAGCTTTCTTT
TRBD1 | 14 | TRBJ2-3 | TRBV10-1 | CASRMDREADTQYF | TGCGCCAGCAGAATGGACAGGGAGGCAGATACGCAGTATTTT
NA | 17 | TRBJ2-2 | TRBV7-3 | CASSLIFGSSRAGELFF | TGTGCCAGCAGCTTAATTTTTGGCTCCTCGAGGGCCGGGGAGCTGTTTTTT
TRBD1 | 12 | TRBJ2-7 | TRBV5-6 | CASSWDSNEQYF | TGTGCCAGCAGCTGGGACAGCAACGAGCAGTACTTC
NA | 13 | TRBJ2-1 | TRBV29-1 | CSVDRDSYNEQFF | TGCAGCGTTGACAGGGATTCATACAATGAGCAGTTCTTC
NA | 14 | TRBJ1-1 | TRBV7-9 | CASGIRAANTEAFF | TGTGCCAGCGGAATCAGGGCTGCGAACACTGAAGCTTTCTTT
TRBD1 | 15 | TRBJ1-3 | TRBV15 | CATSRDRDSGNTIYF | TGTGCCACCAGCAGGGACAGGGACTCTGGAAACACCATATATTTT
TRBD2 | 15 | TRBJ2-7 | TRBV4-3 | CASSQGRGGFYEQYF | TGCGCCAGCAGCCAAGGTCGGGGGGGATTCTACGAGCAGTACTTC
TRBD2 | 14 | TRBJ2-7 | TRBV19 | CASNPGLAVYEQYF | TGTGCCAGTAATCCGGGACTAGCGGTTTACGAGCAGTACTTC
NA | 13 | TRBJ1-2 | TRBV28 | CASSLPIYYGYTF | TGTGCCAGCAGTTTGCCTATTTACTATGGCTACACCTTC
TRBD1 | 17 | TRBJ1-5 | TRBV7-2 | CASSLGLPGGNNQPQHF | TGTGCCAGCAGCTTAGGTCTTCCAGGGGGCAACAATCAGCCCCAGCATTTT
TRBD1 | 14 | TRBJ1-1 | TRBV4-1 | CASSQGNRGYEAFF | TGCGCCAGCAGCCAAGGCAACAGGGGGTACGAAGCTTTCTTT
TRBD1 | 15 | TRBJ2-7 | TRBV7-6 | CASSLGGTGFYEQYF | TGTGCCAGCAGCTTAGGAGGGACAGGGTTTTACGAGCAGTACTTC
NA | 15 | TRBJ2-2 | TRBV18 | CASSRVLAATGELFF | TGTGCCAGCTCACGGGTGTTAGCGGCCACCGGGGAGCTGTTTTTT
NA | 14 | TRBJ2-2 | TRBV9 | CASSQVQVTGELFF | TGTGCCAGCAGCCAAGTACAGGTCACCGGGGAGCTGTTTTTT
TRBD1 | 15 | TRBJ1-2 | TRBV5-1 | CASSEATGEAYGYTF | TGCGCCAGCAGCGAGGCGACAGGGGAGGCCTATGGCTACACCTTC
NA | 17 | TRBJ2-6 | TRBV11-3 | CASSNYRVKSGANVLTF | TGTGCCAGCAGCAACTACAGGGTGAAGAGTGGGGCCAACGTCCTGACTTTC
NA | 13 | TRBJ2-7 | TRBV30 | CAQRRASSYEQYF | TGTGCCCAGAGGCGCGCCTCCTCCTACGAGCAGTACTTC
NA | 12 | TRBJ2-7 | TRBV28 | CAISTPAYEQYF | TGTGCCATCTCCACGCCAGCCTACGAGCAGTACTTC
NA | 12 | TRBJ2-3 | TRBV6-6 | CASGGITDTQYF | TGTGCCAGCGGCGGGATCACAGATACGCAGTATTTT
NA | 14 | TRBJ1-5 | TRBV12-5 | CASGYGDNNQPQHF | TGTGCTAGTGGTTACGGGGATAACAATCAGCCCCAGCATTTT
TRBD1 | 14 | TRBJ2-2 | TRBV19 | CASGQGRDTGELFF | TGTGCCAGCGGACAGGGACGGGACACCGGGGAGCTGTTTTTT
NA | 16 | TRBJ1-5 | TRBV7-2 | CASSSTGPGFNQPQHF | TGTGCCAGCAGCTCGACAGGTCCCGGATTCAATCAGCCCCAGCATTTT
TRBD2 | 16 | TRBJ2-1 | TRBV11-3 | CASSPQLAGGYNEQFF | TGTGCCAGCAGCCCGCAACTAGCGGGAGGTTACAATGAGCAGTTCTTC
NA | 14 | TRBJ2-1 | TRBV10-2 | CASNRLSAYNEQFF | TGCGCCAGCAACCGATTGAGTGCTTACAATGAGCAGTTCTTC
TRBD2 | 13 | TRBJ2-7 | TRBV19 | CASSASGSYEQYF | TGTGCCAGTAGTGCAAGCGGGAGTTACGAGCAGTACTTC